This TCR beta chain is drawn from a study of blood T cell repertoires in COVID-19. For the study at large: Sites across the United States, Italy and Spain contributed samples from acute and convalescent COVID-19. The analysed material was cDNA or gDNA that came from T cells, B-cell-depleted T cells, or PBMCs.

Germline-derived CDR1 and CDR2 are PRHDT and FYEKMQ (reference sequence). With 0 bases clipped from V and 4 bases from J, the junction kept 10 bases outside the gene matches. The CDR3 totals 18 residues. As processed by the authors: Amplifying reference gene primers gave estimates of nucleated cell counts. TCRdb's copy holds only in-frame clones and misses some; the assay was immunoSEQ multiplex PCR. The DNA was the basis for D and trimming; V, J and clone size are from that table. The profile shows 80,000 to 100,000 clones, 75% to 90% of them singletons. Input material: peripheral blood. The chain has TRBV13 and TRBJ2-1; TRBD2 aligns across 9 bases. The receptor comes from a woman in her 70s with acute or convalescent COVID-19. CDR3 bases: TGTGCCAGCAGCTTAGGCCTGGCGGGAGGGGGCTCATACAATGAGCAGTTCTTC. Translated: CASSLGLAGGGSYNEQFF. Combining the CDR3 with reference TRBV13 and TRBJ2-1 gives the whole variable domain AAGVIQSPRHLIKEKRETATLKCYPIPRHDTVYWYQQGPGQDPQFLISFYEKMQSDKGSIPDRFSAQQFSDYHSELNMSSLELGDSALYFCASSLGLAGGGSYNEQFFGPGTRLTVL.